These T cell receptor beta chains were read from a single sample in a study of beta chain features in type 1 diabetes. Measured with immunoSEQ multiplex PCR; TCRdb has only the in-frame clones, and not every one. The sample contains 200,000 to 300,000 clones, roughly 11% of which appear only once. The sample consisted of naive CD4+ T cells from blood. Receptors originate from a man under 40 with type 1 diabetes. The CDR3 runs from the conserved cysteine through the conserved F or W. D genes are given only for firm matches. Size tells how often a clone was seen (once, few, many) or the class of an expanded clone, and some rows leave it out.

D gene: NA; clone size: NA; J gene: TRBJ2-5; V gene: TRBV5-6; CDR3 DNA: TGTGCCAGCAGCTCCTTCGGAGTGGGGGGAATTCTGGAGACCCAGTACTTC; CDR3 protein: CASSSFGVGGILETQYF
D gene: TRBD2; clone size: NA; J gene: TRBJ2-1; V gene: TRBV7-9; CDR3 DNA: TGTGCCAGCAGCGGACGAGCAGCGGCGGGGGGCCCCGCGAATGAGCAGTTCTTC; CDR3 protein: CASSGRAAAGGPANEQFF
D gene: TRBD2; clone size: NA; J gene: TRBJ2-1; V gene: TRBV28; CDR3 DNA: TGTGCCAGCAGGCCGCTCAGCGGGGGATACAATGAGCAGTTCTTC; CDR3 protein: CASRPLSGGYNEQFF
D gene: TRBD2; clone size: few; J gene: TRBJ2-1; V gene: TRBV11-2; CDR3 DNA: TGTGCCAGCAGCAGGACTAGCGGGGGGGAGAGCAATGAGCAGTTCTTC; CDR3 protein: CASSRTSGGESNEQFF
D gene: NA; clone size: few; J gene: TRBJ2-3; V gene: TRBV2; CDR3 DNA: TGTGCCAGCAGGAGGGTGGGGGATACGCAGTATTTT; CDR3 protein: CASRRVGDTQYF
D gene: TRBD2; clone size: few; J gene: TRBJ2-7; V gene: TRBV4-3; CDR3 DNA: TGCGCCAGCAGCCAAGGACTAGCGGGGAACTCCGCAACCTACGAGCAGTACTTC; CDR3 protein: CASSQGLAGNSATYEQYF
D gene: TRBD1; clone size: NA; J gene: TRBJ1-2; V gene: TRBV9; CDR3 DNA: TGTGCCAGCAGCGTCACAGGGGGCTCGAGTGGCTACACCTTC; CDR3 protein: CASSVTGGSSGYTF
D gene: NA; clone size: few; J gene: TRBJ1-2; V gene: TRBV19; CDR3 DNA: TGTGCCAGTATCCCGCGGGAGGGCGCGGGCTACACCTTC; CDR3 protein: CASIPREGAGYTF
D gene: TRBD1; clone size: few; J gene: TRBJ2-7; V gene: TRBV2; CDR3 DNA: TGTGCCAGCAGGGGACAGGGATGGTCCTACGAGCAGTACTTC; CDR3 protein: CASRGQGWSYEQYF
D gene: NA; clone size: few; J gene: TRBJ2-2; V gene: TRBV7-9; CDR3 DNA: TGTGCCAGCAGCCCCACGGAGGTCACCGGGGAGCTGTTTTTT; CDR3 protein: CASSPTEVTGELFF
D gene: TRBD1; clone size: NA; J gene: TRBJ2-5; V gene: TRBV4-1; CDR3 DNA: TGCGCCAGCAGCCAGGCCAATACTGCGGGGACAGGACAAGAGACCCAGTACTTC; CDR3 protein: CASSQANTAGTGQETQYF
D gene: TRBD1; clone size: NA; J gene: TRBJ2-2; V gene: TRBV5-1; CDR3 DNA: TGCGCCAGCAGCCCGGGACAGGCCGGGGAGCTGTTTTTT; CDR3 protein: CASSPGQAGELFF
D gene: NA; clone size: NA; J gene: TRBJ2-5; V gene: TRBV5-1; CDR3 DNA: TGCGCCAGCAGCTTGGGAAACAGGGTTCAAGAGACCCAGTACTTC; CDR3 protein: CASSLGNRVQETQYF
D gene: NA; clone size: few; J gene: TRBJ1-2; V gene: TRBV19; CDR3 DNA: TGTGCCACCTACTCCCGTGGCTACACCTTC; CDR3 protein: CATYSRGYTF
D gene: TRBD1; clone size: few; J gene: TRBJ2-5; V gene: TRBV6-5; CDR3 DNA: TGTGCCAGCAGACCGACAGGGATCGGGACCCAGTACTTC; CDR3 protein: CASRPTGIGTQYF
D gene: TRBD1; clone size: NA; J gene: TRBJ2-5; V gene: TRBV29-1; CDR3 DNA: TGCAGCGTTGATGGACAGGGGGAAGAGACCCAGTACTTC; CDR3 protein: CSVDGQGEETQYF
D gene: TRBD1; clone size: few; J gene: TRBJ1-2; V gene: TRBV18; CDR3 DNA: TGTGCCAGCTCACCAGGGACAGGGGGCGATAAGGGCTACACCTTC; CDR3 protein: CASSPGTGGDKGYTF
D gene: TRBD2; clone size: NA; J gene: TRBJ2-5; V gene: TRBV4-2; CDR3 DNA: TGTGCCAGCAGGGATGGAACTAGCGGGGGCACCCAAGAGACCCAGTACTTC; CDR3 protein: CASRDGTSGGTQETQYF
D gene: NA; clone size: NA; J gene: TRBJ1-3; V gene: TRBV30; CDR3 DNA: TGTGCCTGGACCCCGCTCGGGAACACCATATATTTT; CDR3 protein: CAWTPLGNTIYF
D gene: NA; clone size: few; J gene: TRBJ1-6; V gene: TRBV6-4; CDR3 DNA: TGTGCCAGCAGTAGGGACGGACTAAATTCACCCCTCCACTTT; CDR3 protein: CASSRDGLNSPLHF
D gene: TRBD1; clone size: few; J gene: TRBJ2-3; V gene: TRBV15; CDR3 DNA: TGTGCCACCAGCAGCCCGGGACAGGGGGCGGCAGATACGCAGTATTTT; CDR3 protein: CATSSPGQGAADTQYF
D gene: NA; clone size: few; J gene: TRBJ2-1; V gene: TRBV29-1; CDR3 DNA: TGCAGCGTGATTCCGGAACAGGCCATTATCGACAATGAGCAGTTCTTC; CDR3 protein: CSVIPEQAIIDNEQFF
D gene: NA; clone size: NA; J gene: TRBJ2-7; V gene: TRBV5-6; CDR3 DNA: TGTGCCAGCAGCTTGAGGAGATCCTACGAGCAGTACTTC; CDR3 protein: CASSLRRSYEQYF
D gene: NA; clone size: NA; J gene: TRBJ2-3; V gene: TRBV5-1; CDR3 DNA: TGCGCCAGTAGACAGTCGGACCGCACAGATACGCAGTATTTT; CDR3 protein: CASRQSDRTDTQYF
D gene: NA; clone size: many; J gene: TRBJ2-1; V gene: TRBV14; CDR3 DNA: TGTGCCAGCAGCCAAGAATGGGAGCGGGAGCAGTTCTTC; CDR3 protein: CASSQEWEREQFF
D gene: NA; clone size: NA; J gene: TRBJ1-2; V gene: TRBV14; CDR3 DNA: TGTGCCAGCAGCCAAGCGAGTATTTGGGGCGGCTACACCTTC; CDR3 protein: CASSQASIWGGYTF
D gene: NA; clone size: NA; J gene: TRBJ2-5; V gene: TRBV5-4; CDR3 DNA: TGTGCCAGCAGCTCTCAGGGCGACCTCGGAGCCCAGTACTTC; CDR3 protein: CASSSQGDLGAQYF
D gene: TRBD1; clone size: few; J gene: TRBJ1-5; V gene: TRBV7-9; CDR3 DNA: TGTGCCAGCACCGCCGGGACAGGCAATCAGCCCCAGCATTTT; CDR3 protein: CASTAGTGNQPQHF
D gene: NA; clone size: NA; J gene: TRBJ2-4; V gene: TRBV27; CDR3 DNA: TGTGCCAGCAGTATATCCTCGGCCAAAAACATTCAGTACTTC; CDR3 protein: CASSISSAKNIQYF
D gene: NA; clone size: few; J gene: TRBJ1-6; V gene: TRBV30; CDR3 DNA: TGTGCCTGGGGTCACCGGCAGGGAAGAACCCTCCACTTT; CDR3 protein: CAWGHRQGRTLHF